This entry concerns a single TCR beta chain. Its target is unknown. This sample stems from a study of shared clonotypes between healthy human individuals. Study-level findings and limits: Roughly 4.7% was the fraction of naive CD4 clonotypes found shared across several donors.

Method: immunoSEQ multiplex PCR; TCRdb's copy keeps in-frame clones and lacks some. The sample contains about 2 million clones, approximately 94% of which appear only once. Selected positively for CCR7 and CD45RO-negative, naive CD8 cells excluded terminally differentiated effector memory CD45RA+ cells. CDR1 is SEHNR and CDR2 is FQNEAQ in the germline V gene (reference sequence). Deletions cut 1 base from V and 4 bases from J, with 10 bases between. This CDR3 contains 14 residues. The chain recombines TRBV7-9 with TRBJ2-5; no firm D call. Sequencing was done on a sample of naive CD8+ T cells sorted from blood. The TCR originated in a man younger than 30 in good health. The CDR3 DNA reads TGTGCCAGCAGCTTAGACCAAACCTCAGAGACCCAGTACTTC. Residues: CASSLDQTSETQYF.